A single sample is the source of the 28 T cell receptor beta chains below, sequenced in a study of blood T cell repertoires in COVID-19. Using immunoSEQ multiplex PCR, the repertoire was profiled, and TCRdb retains in-frame clones only, with some absent. The data hold approximately 90,000 clones, with roughly 80% observed a single time. Sample: peripheral blood. These receptors were obtained from a human donor in a cohort sampled during active COVID-19.

This chain joins TRBV7-2 and TRBJ2-3; TRBD1 matches 7 bases. Germline CDR1 SGHTA, CDR2 FQGNSA. This CDR3 is 17 amino acids long. Trimming took 5 bases from V and 1 from J; bases not matched to a gene: 12. The CDR3 spells CASSPYSRGRGTDTQYF. In nucleotides, the CDR3 is TGTGCCAGCAGCCCCTACTCAAGGGGGCGAGGCACAGATACGCAGTATTTT.

This sequence joins TRBV5-1 and TRBJ2-2; 8 bases are shared with TRBD2. This CDR3 is 17 amino acids long. V dropped 4 bases and J dropped 1; count of bases not matched to a gene: 9. CDR1 is SGHRS, CDR2 YFSETQ, per germline. CDR3 in DNA: TGCGCCAGCAGCCTAAGAGGGACTAGTGGGAACACCGGGGAGCTGTTTTTT. The encoded protein is CASSLRGTSGNTGELFF.

V is TRBV3-1 (or the pseudogene TRBV3-2) and J is TRBJ1-5, with D uncertain. This CDR3 is 15 amino acids long. Germline CDR1 LGHDT, CDR2 YNNKEL (reference sequence). The V gene lost 0 bases and the J gene lost 5 bases, with 11 bases spanning the gap. In DNA, the CDR3 is TGTGCCAGCAGCCAAGATCCAGCGACTGATCAGCCCCAGCATTTT. Amino acid sequence: CASSQDPATDQPQHF.

The chain has TRBV7-2 and TRBJ1-5; a weak D match, TRBD1 (6 bases). This CDR3 region has 15 residues. Looked up from germline, CDR1 is SGHTA and CDR2 is FQGNSA. Trimming left V 4 bases short and J 6 bases short, with 16 bases between. CDR3 amino acids: CASSSIGVGGQPQHF. DNA of the CDR3: TGTGCCAGCAGCTCAATCGGGGTAGGGGGTCAGCCCCAGCATTTT.

The V call is TRBV30, the J call TRBJ2-5, with no clear D. The CDR3 contains 12 residues. Germline CDR1 reads GTSNPN; CDR2 reads SVGIG (reference sequence). The V and J ends lost 2 bases and 2 bases respectively, with 6 bases between them. The CDR3 bases are TGTGCCTGGAGTTTCATGCAAGAGACCCAGTACTTC. Translated: CAWSFMQETQYF.

This clone was seen more than once but under ten times. The chain has TRBV7-9 and TRBJ1-1, with 7 bases aligning to TRBD1. This CDR3 has 13 amino acids. The trim removed 5 bases at V and 11 bases at J, leaving 11 bases unmatched. Looked up from germline, CDR1 is SEHNR and CDR2 is FQNEAQ (reference sequence). The DNA for the CDR3 is TGTGCCAGCAGCCCAGGACAGGCCGGGGAGGCTTTCTTT. Translating it yields CASSPGQAGEAFF.

Points on this clone: The sample contains more than one DNA sequence encoding this CDR3. The chain couples TRBV6-6 to TRBJ2-1; TRBD2 is a possible D gene (5 bases). The germline V and J ends were trimmed by 3 bases and 0 bases, with 9 bases remaining between them. The length of the CDR3 is 15 residues. Germline V gene sequence: CDR1 MNHNY, CDR2 SVGAGI (reference sequence). CDR3: CASSYSGSSYNEQFF. In nucleotides, the CDR3 is TGTGCCAGCAGTTATTCGGGGAGCTCCTACAATGAGCAGTTCTTC.

The V and J genes are TRBV5-1 and TRBJ1-4, with D perhaps matching TRBD1 (5 bases). Trimming removed 4 bases from V and 7 bases from J, with 11 bases in between. The CDR3 runs to 13 residues. Germline V gives CDR1 SGHRS, CDR2 YFSETQ. The CDR3 bases are TGCGCCAGCAGCCGTGGAACAGGTGAAAAACTGTTTTTT. This codes for CASSRGTGEKLFF.

This rearrangement joins TRBV3-1 (or the pseudogene TRBV3-2) to TRBJ1-5; D is undetermined. Trimming took 1 base from V and 4 from J, leaving 11 bases between them. CDR3 length: 15 residues. The germline V gene encodes CDR1 LGHDT and CDR2 YNNKEL (reference sequence). The CDR3 loop is CASSQAKGENQPQHF. The CDR3, as DNA: TGTGCCAGCAGCCAAGCAAAGGGAGAGAATCAGCCCCAGCATTTT.

The chain joins TRBV6-5 to TRBJ2-7; 13 nucleotides line up with TRBD2. Germline CDR1 reads MNHEY; CDR2 reads SVGAGI. The CDR3 is made up of 16 amino acids. The V and J ends lost 2 bases and 3 bases, in that order; junction bases with no gene match: 4. The CDR3 here is CASSYRTSGRVYEQYF. In DNA, the CDR3 is TGTGCCAGCAGTTACCGGACTAGCGGGAGAGTCTACGAGCAGTACTTC.

The chain links TRBV6-1 to TRBJ2-7; TRBD2 matches at 7 bases. CDR1 and CDR2 (germline): MNHNS, SASEGT. CDR3 size: 15 residues. V was clipped by 1 base and J by 1 base; unmatched bases: 4. CDR3 nucleotides: TGTGCCAGCAGTGAAGGCAGCGGGATATCCTACGAGCAGTACTTC. Translating it yields CASSEGSGISYEQYF.

The genes are TRBV5-5 and TRBJ2-7; 7 bases match TRBD2. Germline CDR1 is SGHKS and CDR2 is YYEKEE (reference sequence). Trimming cost V 2 bases and J 3 bases; bases outside gene matches: 2. The CDR3 covers 13 residues. CDR3 DNA sequence: TGTGCCAGCAGCTTAGGACTAGTCTACGAGCAGTACTTC. Translation: CASSLGLVYEQYF. Based on the CDR3 plus reference TRBV5-5 and TRBJ2-7, the full variable domain is DAGVTQSPTHLIKTRGQQVTLRCSPISGHKSVSWYQQVLGQGPQFIFQYYEKEERGRGNFPDRFSARQFPNYSSELNVNALLLGDSALYLCASSLGLVYEQYFGPGTRLTVT.

The V call is TRBV28, the J call TRBJ2-2, with a possible D match to TRBD2 (6 bases). Germline lookup yields CDR1 MDHEN and CDR2 SYDVKM. CDR3 length: 16 amino acids. V was clipped by 6 bases and J by 4 bases, with 18 bases between them. The CDR3 coding sequence is TGTGCCAGCAGGCCTGGGGGGAACCTCCTCACCGGGGAGCTGTTTTTT. As protein: CASRPGGNLLTGELFF.

This clone showed up just a few times. The V gene is TRBV28, the J gene TRBJ2-6, with TRBD2 as a possible D gene (6 bases). The V and J ends lost 6 bases and 0 bases respectively, with 12 bases between them. CDR3 length equals 16 residues. Looked up from germline, CDR1 is MDHEN and CDR2 is SYDVKM. The CDR3 nucleotides are TGTGCCAGCAGGGGGGGATGGAGCTCTGGGGCCAACGTCCTGACTTTC. The encoded protein is CASRGGWSSGANVLTF.

The chain uses TRBV2 and TRBJ1-2; no clear D. The V and J ends lost 7 bases and 2 bases respectively, with 11 bases between them. The CDR3 runs to 13 residues. Germline CDR1 and CDR2: SNHLY and FYNNEI. The CDR3 loop reads CASNRETNYGYTF. The CDR3 bases are TGTGCCAGCAACCGGGAGACAAACTATGGCTACACCTTC.

The rearrangement links TRBV15 to TRBJ2-5; maybe TRBD1 (5 bases). The CDR3 has 16 amino acids. Trimming left V 1 base short and J 1 base short, with 13 bases between. The germline CDR1 and CDR2 sequences are LNHNV and YYDKDF (reference sequence). Written as DNA, the CDR3 is TGTGCCACCAGCAGAGTGGGCAGGGTGCCCCAAGAGACCCAGTACTTC. Protein product: CATSRVGRVPQETQYF.

The CDR3 protein is CASRREGVAGELFF. The DNA of the CDR3 is TGTGCCAGCAGACGGGAGGGGGTAGCCGGGGAGCTGTTTTTT. This chain joins TRBV27 and TRBJ2-2; 8 bases align to TRBD2. The CDR3 consists of 14 residues. V was clipped by 6 bases and J by 6 bases; unmatched bases: 6. The germline CDR1 and CDR2 sequences are MNHEY and SMNVEV (reference sequence).

The sample holds one count of this clone. The chain couples TRBV1 to TRBJ2-3; the table assigns TRBD1, which was not confirmed against the DNA. TRBV1 is shown as a pseudogene. The CDR3 runs 18 residues. DNA of the CDR3: TGCACCAGCAGCCAAGATCTGGCCAGGGGGACTCGCACAGATACGCAGTATTTT. This encodes CTSSQDLARGTRTDTQYF.

The rearrangement links TRBV30 to TRBJ2-7; 9 positions match TRBD1. This CDR3 comprises 15 residues. Germline V gene sequence: CDR1 GTSNPN, CDR2 SVGIG (reference sequence). V lost 0 bases to trimming and J lost 6 bases; unmatched junction nucleotides: 9. The CDR3 region has the DNA TGTGCCTGGAGTGTACAAAGGACAGGGGCGTCCGAGCAGTACTTC. Residues: CAWSVQRTGASEQYF.

Here the CDR3 reads CASSFRAKTSGSSPGELFF. CDR3 nucleotides: TGTGCCAGCAGCTTCCGGGCAAAAACTAGCGGGAGTTCCCCCGGGGAGCTGTTTTTT. V gene TRBV7-2 combines with J gene TRBJ2-2; 11 nucleotides line up with TRBD2. Per the germline V gene, CDR1 is SGHTA and CDR2 is FQGNSA. This CDR3 contains 19 residues. Unmatched junction bases numbered 15, after V lost 3 bases and J lost 6 bases.

This clone appeared a single time. The chain carries TRBV28 and TRBJ1-5, with a tentative D call TRBD1 (5 bases). The germline gives CDR1 MDHEN, CDR2 SYDVKM. Trimming shortened V by 2 bases and J by 6 bases, and 11 bases separated the two germline ends. CDR3 length: 14 amino acids. The CDR3 sequence is CASSLGGVGQPQHF. The DNA of the CDR3 is TGTGCCAGCAGTTTAGGAGGGGTGGGTCAGCCCCAGCATTTT.

This clone was detected only a few times. The chain uses TRBV10-3 and TRBJ2-7; possibly TRBD2 for D (5 bases). Looked up from germline, CDR1 is ENHRY and CDR2 is SYGVKD. This CDR3 has 11 amino acids. V shed 9 bases and J shed 3 bases, with 9 bases lying between them. Here the CDR3 reads CAIGSGYEQYF. The CDR3 DNA follows: TGTGCCATTGGCAGCGGCTACGAGCAGTACTTC.

The chain combines TRBV7-6 with TRBJ2-7, with TRBD1 matching 7 bases. V shed 0 bases, J shed 2 bases, and the junction held 10 bases outside the gene matches. Germline values: CDR1 SGHVS, CDR2 FNYEAQ. CDR3 length: 17 amino acids. Here the CDR3 reads CASSLAPQNRGPYEQYF. CDR3 nucleotides: TGTGCCAGCAGCTTAGCGCCCCAGAACAGGGGACCCTACGAGCAGTACTTC.

This clone has at least ten counts. The chain links TRBV28 to TRBJ2-3, with 9 bases fitting TRBD2. The CDR3 is 15 amino acids. Germline CDR1 MDHEN, CDR2 SYDVKM. The V and J ends lost 5 bases and 6 bases, in that order; junction bases with no gene match: 9. CDR3 sequence: CASSPDRSGSDTQYF. In nucleotides, the CDR3 is TGTGCCAGCAGTCCCGACCGTAGCGGGAGCGATACGCAGTATTTT.

The chain carries TRBV7-3 and TRBJ1-2; no reliable D call. Trimming took off 0 bases at V and 0 bases at J, with 5 bases between the two ends. Germline-derived CDR1 and CDR2 are SGHTA and FQGTGA. This CDR3 has 14 residues. The CDR3 loop is CASSLTPSNYGYTF. As DNA, the CDR3 is TGTGCCAGCAGCTTAACCCCGTCTAACTATGGCTACACCTTC.

Ten or more counts support this clone. The rearrangement joins TRBV7-9 to TRBJ2-3; 7 positions agree with TRBD2. With 5 bases clipped from V and 3 bases from J, the junction kept 14 bases outside the gene matches. The germline CDR1 and CDR2 sequences are SEHNR and FQNEAQ (reference sequence). The CDR3 covers 17 residues. The CDR3 here is CASSEGRAGSRTDTQYF. In DNA, the CDR3 is TGTGCCAGCAGCGAGGGGAGAGCGGGATCGAGGACAGATACGCAGTATTTT.

In its sample, this clone was seen once. The rearrangement links TRBV5-5 to TRBJ1-2, with D tentatively TRBD1 (6 bases). This CDR3 is 16 amino acids long. V lost 5 bases and J 3 bases, leaving 20 bases between the germline ends. Per the germline V gene, CDR1 is SGHKS and CDR2 is YYEKEE (reference sequence). CDR3 DNA: TGTGCCAGCAGGGATCTAGGGGGGGCGAGAGACTATGGCTACACCTTC. Translating gives CASRDLGGARDYGYTF.

This sequence joins TRBV25-1 and TRBJ2-3, with D possibly being TRBD2 (5 bases). Trimming took 5 bases from V and 8 from J, leaving 14 bases between them. Germline CDR1 and CDR2: MGHDK and SYGVNS. The CDR3 has 13 residues. The CDR3 loop is CASSNGNTGTQYF. In nucleotides, the CDR3 is TGTGCCAGCAGTAACGGGAATACCGGTACGCAGTATTTT.